This paragraph reports one T cell receptor beta chain. No antigen is known for it. V shed 5 bases and J shed 4 bases, with 11 bases lying between them. This CDR3 contains 14 residues. CDR1 and CDR2 (germline): LNHDA, SQIVND (reference sequence). The data belong to a study of cytomegalovirus exposure and HLA in healthy donors. Study conclusions and caveats: Follow-up analysis found HLA locus-dependent TCR association rates, highest for DRB1 and lowest for HLA-C. Sequencing depth across donors, presence/absence analyses assumed, was roughly uniform. The authors excluded some V segments, including TRBV6-2 and TRBV6-3, as indistinguishable.

The PCR had 60 Vbeta and 13 Jbeta primers. Profiling relied on immunoSEQ multiplex PCR, and the TCRdb table lists in-frame clones only, not all of them. This table has over 90,000 clones, about 73% appearing once. The sequence derives from a woman in her forties or fifties in good health and CMV-seropositive. The chain joins TRBV19 to TRBJ2-2; D possibly corresponds to TRBD2 (6 bases). Sequencing input: PBMCs. In nucleotides, the CDR3 is TGTGCCAGTAGTCCGGACGGGAGCACCGGGGAGCTGTTTTTT. Its translation: CASSPDGSTGELFF.